The TCR beta chain described here comes from a study of blood T cell repertoires in COVID-19. Study-level information: Samples representing acute and convalescent COVID-19 were sourced from the United States, Italy and Spain. PBMCs, B-cell-depleted T cells, or T cells were the source of the cDNA or gDNA that made up the material.

Method: immunoSEQ multiplex PCR; TCRdb's copy keeps in-frame clones and lacks some. This table has roughly 200,000 clones, roughly 77% appearing once. Seattle-derived patients entered the study during active infection and were followed longitudinally. Looked up from germline, CDR1 is MNHEY and CDR2 is SVGAGI. The CDR3 has 16 amino acids. After removal of 4 bases from V and 5 bases from J, the junction contained 9 bases not matched to a gene. The sample taken for sequencing was peripheral blood. The J gene is TRBJ2-1, the V gene TRBV6-5; 9 positions agree with TRBD2. The receptor was derived from a woman between 40 and 50 years old with COVID-19, enrolled during active disease. The CDR3 DNA follows: TGTGCCAGCAGTTCAGTGACTAGCGGTCCTCACAATGAGCAGTTCTTC. It yields the protein CASSSVTSGPHNEQFF.